One sample yielded the 27 T cell receptor beta chains listed below, sequenced in a study of identifying expanded T cells in peripheral blood. Only in-frame clones appear in the TCRdb table, and some are missing; sequencing was by immunoSEQ multiplex PCR. Altogether 50,000 or so clones are present, 89% being singletons, with the ten largest covering 3.5% to 4.5%. Material: blood. The receptor set was obtained from a person aged 18 to 75 in good health.

The genes are TRBV2 and TRBJ2-5, with D hard to call. Germline CDR1 is SNHLY and CDR2 is FYNNEI. This CDR3 has 14 amino acids. Trimming removed 6 bases from V and 0 bases from J, with 11 bases in between. The CDR3 DNA sequence: TGTGCCAGCAGCCGGGTGCCCAACCAAGAGACCCAGTACTTC. Translation: CASSRVPNQETQYF.

The genes are TRBV5-6 and TRBJ2-1, with TRBD2 matching over 8 bases. This CDR3 contains 15 residues. Germline V gene data show CDR1 as SGHDT and CDR2 as YYEEEE. J was trimmed by 0 bases and V by 2 bases; bases with no gene match: 1. The CDR3 region is CASSFGTSSYNEQFF. The CDR3 DNA is TGTGCCAGCAGCTTCGGGACTAGCTCCTACAATGAGCAGTTCTTC.

This chain uses TRBV29-1 with TRBJ2-3; 7 positions agree with TRBD1. Germline V gene lookup returns CDR1 SQVTM and CDR2 ANQGSEA. The CDR3 contains 14 residues. V lost 6 bases to trimming and J lost 2 bases; unmatched junction nucleotides: 8. The CDR3, as DNA: TGCAGCGTCGGACAGGATTGGGACACAGATACGCAGTATTTT. It is translated as CSVGQDWDTDTQYF.

V usage is TRBV5-1 and J usage is TRBJ1-1; 9 bases align to TRBD1. The CDR3 is 18 residues long. CDR1 and CDR2 from the germline V gene are SGHRS and YFSETQ. The junction had 13 bases not matched to a gene; V was cut back by 4 bases and J by 0 bases. For the CDR3, the DNA is TGCGCCAGCAGCGGACTACAGGGGGCAAATTACATGAACACTGAAGCTTTCTTT. Amino acid sequence: CASSGLQGANYMNTEAFF.

V gene TRBV9 combines with J gene TRBJ1-2; D unclear. The V end lost 1 base, the J end lost 1 base, and 11 bases lay between the germline ends. CDR1 is SGDLS, CDR2 YYNGEE, per germline. The length of the CDR3 is 15 residues. For the CDR3, the DNA is TGTGCCAGCAGCGTATCGGCAGGACTTAACTATGGCTACACCTTC. It codes for CASSVSAGLNYGYTF.

The chain links TRBV2 to TRBJ1-1, with D hard to call. CDR1 and CDR2 (germline): SNHLY, FYNNEI. This CDR3 region has 13 residues. Trimming removed 1 base at V and 0 bases at J, with 3 bases between. The CDR3: CASSEGLNTEAFF. CDR3 nucleotides: TGTGCCAGCAGTGAAGGCCTGAACACTGAAGCTTTCTTT.

The chain is built from TRBV5-6 and TRBJ1-2; TRBD1 might be the D (6 bases). V was shortened by 4 bases and J by 4 bases, with 26 bases between the two germline ends. In germline, CDR1 is SGHDT, CDR2 YYEEEE. This CDR3 region has 18 residues. CDR3 sequence reads: CASSTNTGWSVWGYGYTF. CDR3 sequence (DNA): TGTGCCAGCAGCACTAACACAGGGTGGAGTGTTTGGGGCTATGGCTACACCTTC.

The chain recombines TRBV19 with TRBJ1-1; D unresolved. This CDR3 has 12 residues. The germline gives CDR1 LNHDA, CDR2 SQIVND (reference sequence). V dropped 2 bases and J dropped 4 bases, with 5 bases sitting between them. The CDR3 reads CASSILGTEAFF. CDR3 DNA: TGTGCCAGTAGTATACTAGGCACTGAAGCTTTCTTT.

V and J are TRBV6-1 and TRBJ1-3; D not certain. CDR1 and CDR2 (germline): MNHNS, SASEGT. V was shortened by 7 bases and J by 1 base, with 11 bases between the two germline ends. The CDR3 sequence is 14 residues long. The CDR3 nucleotides read TGTGCCAGCATCCCAGCGAAGTCTGGAAACACCATATATTTT. Translating it yields CASIPAKSGNTIYF.

The rearrangement links TRBV6-1 to TRBJ2-7; 8 bases fit TRBD2. With 6 bases clipped from V and 2 bases from J, the junction kept 6 bases outside the gene matches. The CDR3 has 14 residues. CDR1 is MNHNS and CDR2 is SASEGT in the germline V gene. DNA of the CDR3: TGTGCCAGCAGGGCACTAGCGGTTCCCTACGAGCAGTACTTC. Amino acid sequence: CASRALAVPYEQYF.

This chain connects TRBV7-9 to TRBJ2-2; D not certain. Trimming pared 1 base from V and 5 bases from J, leaving 11 bases between. Germline CDR1 reads SEHNR; CDR2 reads FQNEAQ (reference sequence). This CDR3 contains 15 residues. CDR3 sequence: CASSLDYFGTGELFF. Written as DNA, the CDR3 is TGTGCCAGCAGCTTAGACTACTTTGGGACCGGGGAGCTGTTTTTT.

In nucleotides, the CDR3 is TGCGCCAGCAGCCAAAACAGGGGGGCCGAGACCCAGTACTTC. Protein product: CASSQNRGAETQYF. The chain recombines TRBV4-1 with TRBJ2-5, with 8 nucleotides matching TRBD1. After removal of 2 bases from V and 5 bases from J, the junction contained 4 bases not matched to a gene. The CDR3 length is 14 residues. The germline V gene encodes CDR1 MGHRA and CDR2 YSYEKL.

The V call is TRBV5-1, the J call TRBJ2-2, with 7 bases lining up with TRBD2. After removal of 4 bases from V and 6 bases from J, the junction contained 12 bases not matched to a gene. Germline V CDR1 and CDR2: SGHRS, YFSETQ. The CDR3 totals 16 residues. The CDR3, as DNA: TGCGCCAGCAGCCCAGAGTTTATAGGGAGGGCCGGGGAGCTGTTTTTT. As protein: CASSPEFIGRAGELFF.

The rearrangement joins TRBV19 to TRBJ2-1; 14 nucleotides agree with TRBD2. The J segment lost 6 bases and the V segment lost 6 bases, leaving 7 bases of the junction unmatched. The CDR3 extends over 16 amino acids. Per germline, CDR1 LNHDA and CDR2 SQIVND (reference sequence). CDR3 sequence reads: CASRTSGRGPTNEQFF. CDR3 nucleotides: TGTGCCAGTAGGACTAGCGGGAGGGGCCCGACCAATGAGCAGTTCTTC.

This clone was seen only once. The rearrangement uses TRBV19 and TRBJ1-1; 7 bases map to TRBD1. CDR3 length: 15 residues. Unmatched junction bases numbered 12, after V lost 7 bases and J lost 4 bases. Germline-derived CDR1 and CDR2 are LNHDA and SQIVND (reference sequence). The CDR3 nucleotides are TGTGCCAGTATCCAGACAGGGTTATTGACCACTGAAGCTTTCTTT. This encodes CASIQTGLLTTEAFF.

The chain employs TRBV2 and TRBJ2-3, with TRBD2 matching over 10 bases. CDR3 length: 19 residues. The J segment lost 0 bases and the V segment lost 4 bases, leaving 13 bases of the junction unmatched. Germline loops: CDR1 SNHLY, CDR2 FYNNEI. The CDR3 reads CASSGGFLAGAPSTDTQYF. CDR3 DNA sequence: TGTGCCAGCAGTGGGGGTTTTCTAGCGGGGGCCCCGAGCACAGATACGCAGTATTTT.

As regards this clone: Other DNA sequences of this sample code for an identical CDR3. This CDR3 reads CASSLDRGYEQYF. Written as DNA, the CDR3 is TGTGCCAGCAGCTTAGATAGGGGATACGAGCAGTACTTC. The J gene is TRBJ2-7, the V gene TRBV7-2; D might be TRBD1 (5 bases). The germline V and J ends were trimmed by 1 base and 4 bases, with 8 bases remaining between them. From germline, CDR1 is SGHTA and CDR2 FQGNSA. This CDR3 is built from 13 residues.

The CDR3 loop reads CASSVNEQFF. CDR3 nucleotide sequence: TGTGCCAGCTCAGTGAATGAGCAGTTCTTC. The chain joins TRBV18 to TRBJ2-1; no reliable D call. The ends were cut back, 5 bases at V and 7 bases at J, with 3 bases in the middle. Per germline, CDR1 KGHSH and CDR2 LQKENI. The CDR3 runs 10 residues.

The gene calls are TRBV7-2 and TRBJ2-3, with TRBD2 as a possible D gene (5 bases). This CDR3 region has 15 residues. Germline V gene lookup returns CDR1 SGHTA and CDR2 FQGNSA. V lost 5 bases and J 0 bases, leaving 12 bases between the germline ends. CDR3: CASSGPGISTDTQYF. In nucleotides, the CDR3 is TGTGCCAGCAGCGGACCGGGAATTAGCACAGATACGCAGTATTTT.

The J gene is TRBJ2-3, the V gene TRBV4-2; D may correspond to TRBD1 or TRBD2 (5 bases each). The CDR3 covers 16 residues. Germline values: CDR1 LGHNA, CDR2 YNFKEQ. Trimming pared 0 bases from V and 0 bases from J, leaving 10 bases between. The CDR3 reads CASSQDEGPSTDTQYF. CDR3 DNA: TGTGCCAGCAGCCAAGACGAGGGGCCTAGCACAGATACGCAGTATTTT.

The chain uses TRBV4-1 and TRBJ1-2; D remains ambiguous. The CDR3 spans 15 residues. Trimming removed 1 base from V and 5 bases from J, with 14 bases in between. Germline lookup yields CDR1 MGHRA and CDR2 YSYEKL. CDR3 protein: CASSQAGLDVYGYTF. The CDR3 nucleotides read TGCGCCAGCAGCCAAGCTGGGCTCGACGTTTATGGCTACACCTTC.

The rearrangement links TRBV11-2 to TRBJ1-1, with 12 bases aligning to TRBD1. CDR3 length: 15 residues. Germline V lookup: CDR1 SGHAT, CDR2 FQNNGV. The ends lost 0 bases at V and 8 bases at J; junction bases unmatched: 4. The CDR3 here is CASSLDQGTGGEAFF. The CDR3 bases are TGTGCCAGCAGCTTAGATCAGGGGACAGGGGGCGAAGCTTTCTTT.

This sequence joins TRBV2 and TRBJ2-1, with D hard to call. V was pared by 5 bases and J by 10 bases, with 6 bases between. The CDR3 consists of 10 residues. Germline assignment: CDR1 SNHLY and CDR2 FYNNEI. The CDR3 nucleotides are TGTGCCAGCAGTTTCCAAGAGCAGTTCTTC. Amino acids: CASSFQEQFF.

The chain links TRBV5-1 to TRBJ2-7; TRBD1 matches 8 bases. The trim removed 4 bases at V and 6 bases at J, leaving 9 bases unmatched. Germline V gives CDR1 SGHRS, CDR2 YFSETQ. This CDR3 is built from 14 residues. The CDR3 region is CASSSTGTGVEQYF. CDR3 nucleotide sequence: TGCGCCAGCAGCAGCACCGGGACAGGTGTCGAGCAGTACTTC.

V gene TRBV7-8 combines with J gene TRBJ1-1, with TRBD1 as a possible D gene (6 bases). CDR1 SGHVS and CDR2 FQNEAQ come from the germline V gene. The germline V and J ends were trimmed by 3 bases and 1 base, with 12 bases remaining between them. The CDR3 runs 15 residues. The chain's CDR3 is CASSFQGTGNTEAFF. CDR3 bases: TGTGCCAGCAGCTTCCAGGGGACGGGGAACACTGAAGCTTTCTTT. Combining the CDR3 with reference TRBV7-8 and TRBJ1-1 gives the whole variable domain GAGVSQSPRYKVAKRGQDVALRCDPISGHVSLFWYQQALGQGPEFLTYFQNEAQLDKSGLPSDRFFAERPEGSVSTLKIQRTQQEDSAVYLCASSFQGTGNTEAFFGQGTRLTVV.

V gene TRBV18 combines with J gene TRBJ2-3; the match to TRBD2 covers 7 bases. The CDR3 runs to 14 residues. Germline loops: CDR1 KGHSH, CDR2 LQKENI. The V and J ends lost 5 bases and 0 bases, in that order; junction bases with no gene match: 2. The CDR3 DNA follows: TGTGCCAGCTCAGTTAGCGGGAGCACAGATACGCAGTATTTT. Protein product: CASSVSGSTDTQYF.

In this sample, this clone turned up once. V usage is TRBV19 and J usage is TRBJ1-2, with TRBD1 matching 8 bases. Germline trimming cut 7 bases from V and 3 bases from J; bases unmatched to any gene: 7. Per the germline V gene, CDR1 is LNHDA and CDR2 is SQIVND (reference sequence). The CDR3 has 14 residues. The CDR3 DNA reads as TGTGCCAGTACTGTTGGACAGGGTGACTATGGCTACACCTTC. It encodes CASTVGQGDYGYTF. Using reference TRBV19 and TRBJ1-2 for the parts outside the CDR3, the full variable domain is DGGITQSPKYLFRKEGQNVTLSCEQNLNHDAMYWYRQDPGQGLRLIYYSQIVNDFQKGDIAEGYSVSREKKESFPLTVTSAQKNPTAFYLCASTVGQGDYGYTFGSGTRLTVV.